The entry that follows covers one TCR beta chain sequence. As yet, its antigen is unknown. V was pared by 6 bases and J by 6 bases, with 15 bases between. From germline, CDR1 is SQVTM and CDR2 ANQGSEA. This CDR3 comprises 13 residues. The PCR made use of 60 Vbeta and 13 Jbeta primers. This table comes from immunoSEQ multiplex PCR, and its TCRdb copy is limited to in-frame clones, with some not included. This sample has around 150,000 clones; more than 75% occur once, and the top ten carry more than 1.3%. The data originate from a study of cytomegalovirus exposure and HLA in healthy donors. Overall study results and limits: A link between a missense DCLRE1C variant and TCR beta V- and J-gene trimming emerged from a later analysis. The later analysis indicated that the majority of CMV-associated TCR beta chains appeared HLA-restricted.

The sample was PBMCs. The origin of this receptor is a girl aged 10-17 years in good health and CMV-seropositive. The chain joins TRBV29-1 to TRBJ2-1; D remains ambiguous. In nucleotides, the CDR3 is TGCAGCGTCGCCCCTATCCATTCCAATGAGCAGTTCTTC. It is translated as CSVAPIHSNEQFF.